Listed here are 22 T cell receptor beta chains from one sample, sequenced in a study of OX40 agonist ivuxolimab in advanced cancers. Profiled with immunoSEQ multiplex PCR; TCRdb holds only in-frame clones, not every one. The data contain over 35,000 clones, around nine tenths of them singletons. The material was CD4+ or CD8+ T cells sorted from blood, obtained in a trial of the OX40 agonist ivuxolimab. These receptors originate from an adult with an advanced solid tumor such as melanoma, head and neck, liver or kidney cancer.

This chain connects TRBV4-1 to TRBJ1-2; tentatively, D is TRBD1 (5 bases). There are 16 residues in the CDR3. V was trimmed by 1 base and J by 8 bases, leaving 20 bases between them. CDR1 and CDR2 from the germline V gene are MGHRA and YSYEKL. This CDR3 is CASSQVGEQRLKGYTF. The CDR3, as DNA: TGCGCCAGCAGCCAAGTAGGGGAACAGAGGCTAAAGGGCTACACCTTC.

CDR3 nucleotide sequence: TGTGCCAGCAGCTTGGGGACTAGCATTGGCGGGGAGCTGTTTTTT. Its protein product is CASSLGTSIGGELFF. The gene calls are TRBV5-8 and TRBJ2-2; 8 bases are shared with TRBD2. Trimming took 0 bases from V and 7 from J; bases not matched to a gene: 5. Looked up from germline, CDR1 is SGHTS and CDR2 is YDEGEE. CDR3 size: 15 residues.

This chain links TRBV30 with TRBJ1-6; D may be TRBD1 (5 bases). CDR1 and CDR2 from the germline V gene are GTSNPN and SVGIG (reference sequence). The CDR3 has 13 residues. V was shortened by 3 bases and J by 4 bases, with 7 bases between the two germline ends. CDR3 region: CAWSGGYNSPLHF. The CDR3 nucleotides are TGTGCCTGGAGCGGGGGATATAATTCACCCCTCCACTTT.

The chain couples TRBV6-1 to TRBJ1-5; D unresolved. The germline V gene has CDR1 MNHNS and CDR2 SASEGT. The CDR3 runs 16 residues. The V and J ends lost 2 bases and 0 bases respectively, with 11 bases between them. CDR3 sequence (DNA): TGTGCCAGCAGTGAACTAACAACCTATAGCAATCAGCCCCAGCATTTT. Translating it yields CASSELTTYSNQPQHF.

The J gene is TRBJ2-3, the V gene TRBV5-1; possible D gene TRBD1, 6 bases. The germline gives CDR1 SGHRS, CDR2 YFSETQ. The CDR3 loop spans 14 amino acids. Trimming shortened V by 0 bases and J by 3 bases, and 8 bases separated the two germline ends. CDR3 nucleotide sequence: TGCGCCAGCAGCTTGGACCAGGGGACAGATACGCAGTATTTT. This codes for CASSLDQGTDTQYF.

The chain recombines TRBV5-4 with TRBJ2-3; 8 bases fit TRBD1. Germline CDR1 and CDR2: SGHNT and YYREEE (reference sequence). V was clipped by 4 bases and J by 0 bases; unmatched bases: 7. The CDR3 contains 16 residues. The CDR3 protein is CASSQKTGGSTDTQYF. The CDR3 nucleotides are TGTGCCAGCAGCCAGAAAACAGGGGGTAGCACAGATACGCAGTATTTT.

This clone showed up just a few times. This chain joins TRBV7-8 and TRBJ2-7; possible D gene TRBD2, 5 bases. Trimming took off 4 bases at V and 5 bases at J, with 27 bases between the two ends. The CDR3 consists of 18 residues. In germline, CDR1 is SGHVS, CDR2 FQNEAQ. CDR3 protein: CASSSETGLGESGNEQYF. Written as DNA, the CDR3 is TGTGCCAGCAGCTCCGAGACCGGTCTCGGGGAGTCAGGAAACGAGCAGTACTTC.

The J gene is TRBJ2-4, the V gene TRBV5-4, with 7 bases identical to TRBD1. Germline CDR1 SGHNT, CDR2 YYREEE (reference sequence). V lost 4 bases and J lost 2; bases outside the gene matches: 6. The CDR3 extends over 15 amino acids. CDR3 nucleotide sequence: TGTGCCAGCAGCGTGGACAGGAGGACCAAAAACATTCAGTACTTC. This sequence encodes CASSVDRRTKNIQYF.

The DNA for the CDR3 is TGCGCCAGCAGCCCTAGAACAGAAACCTCCTACGAGCAGTACTTC. Translation gives CASSPRTETSYEQYF. The gene calls are TRBV4-1 and TRBJ2-7; D uncertain. CDR1 MGHRA and CDR2 YSYEKL come from the germline V gene. The CDR3 is made up of 15 amino acids. With 4 bases removed from V and 0 bases from J, the gap between germline ends came to 13 bases.

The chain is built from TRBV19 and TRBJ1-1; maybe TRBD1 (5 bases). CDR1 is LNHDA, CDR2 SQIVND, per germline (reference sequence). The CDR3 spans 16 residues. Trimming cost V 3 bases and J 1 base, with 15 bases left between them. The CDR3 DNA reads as TGTGCCAGTAGTATCCCGGCGGGGGAGGGGAACACTGAAGCTTTCTTT. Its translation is CASSIPAGEGNTEAFF.

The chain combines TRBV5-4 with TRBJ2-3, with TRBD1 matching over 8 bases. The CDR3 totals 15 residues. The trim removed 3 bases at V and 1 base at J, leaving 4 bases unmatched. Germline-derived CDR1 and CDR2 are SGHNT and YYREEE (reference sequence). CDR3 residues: CASSYLTGGTDTQYF. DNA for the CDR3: TGTGCCAGCAGCTACCTGACAGGGGGCACAGATACGCAGTATTTT. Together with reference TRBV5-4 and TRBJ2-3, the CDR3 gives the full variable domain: ETGVTQSPTHLIKTRGQQVTLRCSSQSGHNTVSWYQQALGQGPQFIFQYYREEENGRGNFPPRFSGLQFPNYSSELNVNALELDDSALYLCASSYLTGGTDTQYFGPGTRLTVL.

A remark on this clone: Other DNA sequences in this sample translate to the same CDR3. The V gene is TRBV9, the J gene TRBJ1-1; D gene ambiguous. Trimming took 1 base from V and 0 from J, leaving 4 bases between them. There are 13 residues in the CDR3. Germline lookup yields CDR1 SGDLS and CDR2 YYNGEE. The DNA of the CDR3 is TGTGCCAGCAGCGTACAGATGAACACTGAAGCTTTCTTT. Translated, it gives CASSVQMNTEAFF. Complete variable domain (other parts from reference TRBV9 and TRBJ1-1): DSGVTQTPKHLITATGQRVTLRCSPRSGDLSVYWYQQSLDQGLQFLIQYYNGEERAKGNILERFSAQQFPDLHSELNLSSLELGDSALYFCASSVQMNTEAFFGQGTRLTVV.

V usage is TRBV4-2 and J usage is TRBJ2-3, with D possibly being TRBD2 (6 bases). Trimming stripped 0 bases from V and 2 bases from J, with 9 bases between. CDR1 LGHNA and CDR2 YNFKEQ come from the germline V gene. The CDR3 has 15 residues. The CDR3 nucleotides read TGTGCCAGCAGCCAAGAGGGCGGGGCCACAGATACGCAGTATTTT. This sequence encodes CASSQEGGATDTQYF.

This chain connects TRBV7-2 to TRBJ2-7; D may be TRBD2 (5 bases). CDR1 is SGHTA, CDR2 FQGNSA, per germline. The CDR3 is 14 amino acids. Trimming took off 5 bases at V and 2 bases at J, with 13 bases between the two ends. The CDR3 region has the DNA TGTGCCAGCAGCACCGCTGGCGGGCCCTACGAGCAGTACTTC. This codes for CASSTAGGPYEQYF.

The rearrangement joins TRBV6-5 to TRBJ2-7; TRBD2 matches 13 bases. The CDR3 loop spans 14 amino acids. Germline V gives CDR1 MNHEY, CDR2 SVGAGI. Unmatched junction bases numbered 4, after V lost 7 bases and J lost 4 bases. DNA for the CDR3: TGTGCCAGCACCAGGACTAGCGGGAGTTACGAGCAGTACTTC. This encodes CASTRTSGSYEQYF.

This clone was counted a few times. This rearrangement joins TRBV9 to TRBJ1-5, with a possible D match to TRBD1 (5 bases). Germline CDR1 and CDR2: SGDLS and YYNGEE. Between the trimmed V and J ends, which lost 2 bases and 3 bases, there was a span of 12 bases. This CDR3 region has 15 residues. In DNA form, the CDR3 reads TGTGCCAGCAGCGTGGACCGGGACCTCAATCAGCCCCAGCATTTT. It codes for CASSVDRDLNQPQHF. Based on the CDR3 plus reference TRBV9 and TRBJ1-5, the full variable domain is DSGVTQTPKHLITATGQRVTLRCSPRSGDLSVYWYQQSLDQGLQFLIQYYNGEERAKGNILERFSAQQFPDLHSELNLSSLELGDSALYFCASSVDRDLNQPQHFGDGTRLSIL.

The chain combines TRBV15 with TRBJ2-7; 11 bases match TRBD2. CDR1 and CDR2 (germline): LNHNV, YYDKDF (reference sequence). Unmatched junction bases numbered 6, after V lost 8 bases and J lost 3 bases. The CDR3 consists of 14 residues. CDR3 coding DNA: TGTGCCACCTCGGGACTAGCGGAGAACTACGAGCAGTACTTC. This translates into CATSGLAENYEQYF. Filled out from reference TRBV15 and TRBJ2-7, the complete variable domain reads DAMVIQNPRYQVTQFGKPVTLSCSQTLNHNVMYWYQQKSSQAPKLLFHYYDKDFNNEADTPDNFQSRRPNTSFCFLDIRSPGLGDTAMYLCATSGLAENYEQYFGPGTRLTVT.

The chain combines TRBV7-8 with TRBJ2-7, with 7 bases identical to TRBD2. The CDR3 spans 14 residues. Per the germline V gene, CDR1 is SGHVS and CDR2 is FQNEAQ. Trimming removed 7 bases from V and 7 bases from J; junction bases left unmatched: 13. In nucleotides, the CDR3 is TGTGCCAGCACCCAAGAAGCGTACGGGAGGGAGCAGTACTTC. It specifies CASTQEAYGREQYF.

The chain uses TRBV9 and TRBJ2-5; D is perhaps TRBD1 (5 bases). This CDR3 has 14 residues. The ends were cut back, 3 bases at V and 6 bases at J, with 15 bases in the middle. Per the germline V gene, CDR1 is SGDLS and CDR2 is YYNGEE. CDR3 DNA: TGTGCCAGCAGCGCGTCTCCAGGGTTACAGACCCAGTACTTC. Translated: CASSASPGLQTQYF.

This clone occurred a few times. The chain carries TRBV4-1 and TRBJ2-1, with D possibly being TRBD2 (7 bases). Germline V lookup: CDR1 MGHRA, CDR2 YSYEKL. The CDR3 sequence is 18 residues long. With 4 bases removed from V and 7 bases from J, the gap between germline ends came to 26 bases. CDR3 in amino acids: CASSLGGRGRSIGNEQFF. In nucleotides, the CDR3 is TGCGCCAGCAGCCTCGGGGGGCGGGGCAGGAGTATTGGGAATGAGCAGTTCTTC.

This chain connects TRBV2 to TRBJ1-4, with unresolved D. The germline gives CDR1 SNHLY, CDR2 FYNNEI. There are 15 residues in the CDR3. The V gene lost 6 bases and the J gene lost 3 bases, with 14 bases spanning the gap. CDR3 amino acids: CASSPPHGANEKLFF. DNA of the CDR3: TGTGCCAGCAGCCCACCTCATGGGGCTAATGAAAAACTGTTTTTT.

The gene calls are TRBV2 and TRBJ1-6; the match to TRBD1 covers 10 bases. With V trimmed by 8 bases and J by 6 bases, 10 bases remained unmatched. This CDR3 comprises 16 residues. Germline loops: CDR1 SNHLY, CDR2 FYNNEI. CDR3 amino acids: CASSWDRGAANSPLHF. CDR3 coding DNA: TGTGCCAGCTCCTGGGACAGGGGAGCTGCTAATTCACCCCTCCACTTT.